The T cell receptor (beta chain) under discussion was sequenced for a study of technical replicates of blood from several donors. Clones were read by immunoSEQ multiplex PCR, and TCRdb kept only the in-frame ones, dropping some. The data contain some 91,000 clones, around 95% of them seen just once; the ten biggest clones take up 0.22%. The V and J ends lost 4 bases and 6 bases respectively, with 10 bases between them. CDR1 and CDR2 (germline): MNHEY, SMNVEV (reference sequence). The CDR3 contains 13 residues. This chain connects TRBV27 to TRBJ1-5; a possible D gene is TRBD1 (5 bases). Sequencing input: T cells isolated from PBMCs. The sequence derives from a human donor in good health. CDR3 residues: CASSSGEGQPQHF. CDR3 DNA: TGTGCCAGCAGTTCGGGGGAGGGTCAGCCCCAGCATTTT.